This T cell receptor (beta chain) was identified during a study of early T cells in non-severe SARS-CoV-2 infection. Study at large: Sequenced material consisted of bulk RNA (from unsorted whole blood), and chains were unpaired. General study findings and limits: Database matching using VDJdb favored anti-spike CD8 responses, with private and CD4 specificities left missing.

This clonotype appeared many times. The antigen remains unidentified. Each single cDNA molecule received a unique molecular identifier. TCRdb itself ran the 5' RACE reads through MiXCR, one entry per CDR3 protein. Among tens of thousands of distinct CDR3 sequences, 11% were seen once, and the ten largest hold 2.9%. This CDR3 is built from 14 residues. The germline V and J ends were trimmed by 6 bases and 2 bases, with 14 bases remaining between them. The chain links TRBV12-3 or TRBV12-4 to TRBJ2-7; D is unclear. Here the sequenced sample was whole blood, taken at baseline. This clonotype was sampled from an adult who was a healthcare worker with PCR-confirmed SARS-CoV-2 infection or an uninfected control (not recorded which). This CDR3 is CASSPRGLTYEQYF. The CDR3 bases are TGTGCCAGCAGCCCGCGAGGCCTAACCTACGAGCAGTACTTC.